The entry that follows covers one T cell receptor beta chain sequence. These data belong to a study of blood T cell repertoires in COVID-19. As for the study in general: Samples representing acute and convalescent COVID-19 were sourced from the United States, Italy and Spain.

Libraries were prepared by immunoSEQ multiplex PCR; TCRdb keeps only in-frame clonotypes and omits some of them. Of over 85,000 clones listed, about 85% are singletons. The CDR3 consists of 16 residues. Trimming cost V 3 bases and J 5 bases; bases outside gene matches: 7. Germline lookup yields CDR1 MNHEY and CDR2 SVGAGI. This receptor was taken from a human donor in a cohort sampled during active COVID-19. The chain recombines TRBV6-5 with TRBJ2-3; TRBD2 agrees at 11 bases. Material for sequencing was peripheral blood. The CDR3 reads CASSYLAGGGKDTQYF. The CDR3 nucleotides are TGTGCCAGCAGTTATTTAGCGGGGGGGGGTAAAGATACGCAGTATTTT.